The 14 T cell receptor beta chains in this list originate from one sample, sequenced in a study of a mutant IDH1 vaccine in newly diagnosed glioma. Measured with immunoSEQ multiplex PCR; TCRdb has only the in-frame clones, and not every one. In the table there are about 92,000 clones, 83% of which are singletons. This sample's time point: baseline, week 1 (first vaccination visit). Treatment noted: pre-vaccination baseline after standard-of-care therapy. The sequencing here drew on PBMCs, taken from a glioma patient treated with radiotherapy, temozolomide or both. The receptors originated from a woman in her 50s with glioma.

This rearrangement joins TRBV4-1 to TRBJ1-1, with D unresolved. Germline assignment: CDR1 MGHRA and CDR2 YSYEKL. The CDR3 consists of 14 residues. Trimming pared 2 bases from V and 1 base from J, leaving 8 bases between. CDR3 DNA: TGCGCCAGCAGCCAAAAGCCGGGGAACACTGAAGCTTTCTTT. This sequence encodes CASSQKPGNTEAFF.

The chain is built from TRBV14 and TRBJ2-3; no firm D call. The germline V and J ends were trimmed by 4 bases and 6 bases, with 14 bases remaining between them. Germline V CDR1 and CDR2: SGHDN, FVKESK. CDR3 size: 14 residues. The CDR3 here is CASSPSLKVDTQYF. In nucleotides, the CDR3 is TGTGCCAGCAGCCCCTCCCTTAAGGTGGATACGCAGTATTTT.

This rearrangement joins TRBV6-6 to TRBJ2-7; D is undetermined. Germline V CDR1 and CDR2: MNHNY, SVGAGI (reference sequence). With 0 bases removed from V and 3 bases from J, the gap between germline ends came to 12 bases. This CDR3 has 15 residues. The DNA for the CDR3 is TGTGCCAGCAGTTACTCGCGCCTATCCGACTACGAGCAGTACTTC. Protein: CASSYSRLSDYEQYF.

In its sample, this clone was seen once. CDR3 DNA: TGCAGCGTTGTGGGACTAGAGGAGACCCAGTACTTC. It is translated as CSVVGLEETQYF. The rearrangement joins TRBV29-1 to TRBJ2-5; 8 nucleotides agree with TRBD2. Germline trimming cut 4 bases from V and 5 bases from J; bases unmatched to any gene: 3. This CDR3 comprises 12 residues. CDR1 SQVTM and CDR2 ANQGSEA come from the germline V gene.

The CDR3 spells CASSLEWNEQYF. CDR3 DNA: TGTGCCAGCAGCTTAGAGTGGAACGAGCAGTACTTC. The chain has TRBV7-2 and TRBJ2-7; no reliable D call. This CDR3 region has 12 residues. From germline, CDR1 is SGHTA and CDR2 FQGNSA. The V end was cut by 1 base, the J end by 5 bases, with 6 bases between.

The chain recombines TRBV2 with TRBJ2-7; D is unresolved. CDR1 is SNHLY, CDR2 FYNNEI, per germline. Trimming shortened V by 1 base and J by 2 bases, and 12 bases separated the two germline ends. This CDR3 is built from 15 residues. CDR3 nucleotide sequence: TGTGCCAGCAGTGAAGGGCACGGTATCGCCTACGAGCAGTACTTC. It translates to CASSEGHGIAYEQYF. Together with reference TRBV2 and TRBJ2-7, the CDR3 gives the full variable domain: EPEVTQTPSHQVTQMGQEVILRCVPISNHLYFYWYRQILGQKVEFLVSFYNNEISEKSEIFDDQFSVERPDGSNFTLKIRSTKLEDSAMYFCASSEGHGIAYEQYFGPGTRLTVT.

The gene calls are TRBV30 and TRBJ2-7; D not certain. V was clipped by 0 bases and J by 7 bases, with 10 bases between them. Germline assignment: CDR1 GTSNPN and CDR2 SVGIG (reference sequence). The CDR3 is 12 amino acids. This chain's CDR3 is CAWSVYGYEQYF. CDR3 nucleotides: TGTGCCTGGAGTGTATATGGGTATGAGCAGTACTTC. The variable domain in full, completed from reference TRBV30 and TRBJ2-7, reads SQTIHQWPATLVQPVGSPLSLECTVEGTSNPNLYWYRQAAGRGLQLLFYSVGIGQISSEVPQNLSASRPQDRQFILSSKKLLLSDSGFYLCAWSVYGYEQYFGPGTRLTVT.

This chain links TRBV19 with TRBJ2-1; possible D gene TRBD2, 6 bases. The CDR3 runs 15 residues. V shed 6 bases and J shed 3 bases, with 15 bases lying between them. Germline V gene lookup returns CDR1 LNHDA and CDR2 SQIVND (reference sequence). Here the CDR3 reads CASSLEGPVYNEQFF. The CDR3 region has the DNA TGTGCCAGTAGCTTGGAGGGGCCCGTCTACAATGAGCAGTTCTTC.

The chain combines TRBV11-2 with TRBJ1-1; D is undetermined. The germline V gene has CDR1 SGHAT and CDR2 FQNNGV. CDR3 length: 15 residues. With 2 bases removed from V and 3 bases from J, the gap between germline ends came to 13 bases. The CDR3 DNA sequence: TGTGCCAGCAGCTTATACGGCGGCAAAGACACTGAAGCTTTCTTT. It is translated as CASSLYGGKDTEAFF.

The CDR3 nucleotides read TGCGCCAGCAGCCTTGGACAGGGGACATACTATGGCTACACCTTC. Protein sequence: CASSLGQGTYYGYTF. V gene TRBV4-3 combines with J gene TRBJ1-2; 9 bases align to TRBD1. The CDR3 contains 15 residues. The germline gives CDR1 LGHNA, CDR2 YSLEER. V trimming: 4 bases; J trimming: 3 bases; junction bases outside the gene matches: 6.

In its sample, this clone was seen once. This chain links TRBV7-9 with TRBJ2-5; 16 nucleotides match TRBD2. V lost 4 bases to trimming and J lost 4 bases; unmatched junction nucleotides: 6. Germline CDR1 SEHNR, CDR2 FQNEAQ (reference sequence). The CDR3 sequence is 17 residues long. CDR3 sequence (DNA): TGTGCCAGCAGCTCCGGGACTAGCGGGGGGGCCGGAGAGACCCAGTACTTC. It yields the protein CASSSGTSGGAGETQYF.

This chain connects TRBV6-5 to TRBJ2-2; possibly TRBD1 or TRBD2 for D (5 bases each). V was trimmed by 5 bases and J by 8 bases, leaving 15 bases between them. Germline assignment: CDR1 MNHEY and CDR2 SVGAGI. The CDR3 has 14 amino acids. In DNA, the CDR3 is TGTGCCAGCAGTATACAGGTCCGGAGGGGGGAGCTGTTTTTT. Protein sequence: CASSIQVRRGELFF.

This sequence joins TRBV18 and TRBJ1-2; possibly TRBD1 for D (5 bases). V lost 2 bases to trimming and J lost 5 bases, with 27 bases between them. Per germline, CDR1 KGHSH and CDR2 LQKENI. This CDR3 contains 19 residues. The CDR3 coding sequence is TGTGCCAGCTCACCAACTGGGCAAACGTTGCTCAGGGTGGGATATGGCTACACCTTC. Protein product: CASSPTGQTLLRVGYGYTF.

This chain joins TRBV7-2 and TRBJ2-7, with a weak D call TRBD2 (6 bases). From germline, CDR1 is SGHTA and CDR2 FQGNSA. This CDR3 contains 13 residues. Trimming removed 4 bases from V and 3 bases from J, with 10 bases in between. CDR3 nucleotide sequence: TGTGCCAGCAGCTCCCGGGGGAACTACGAGCAGTACTTC. Translation: CASSSRGNYEQYF.